This TCR beta chain was recovered during a study of T-cell reconstitution after alpha-beta-depleted transplantation in children. This clonotype was seen many times. Researchers prepared the TCRbeta library using unique molecular identifiers, the study reports. TCRdb re-called the PCR reads through MiXCR, storing one row per CDR3 protein. In the table there are over 550,000 distinct CDR3 sequences, approximately 10% of which are singletons. The CDR3 sequence is 14 residues long. Trimming took 4 bases from V and 2 from J, leaving 12 bases between them. Germline CDR1 reads SGHRS; CDR2 reads YFSETQ. The specimen was PBMCs from the stem cell graft donor, collected from the stem cell graft. This receptor was taken from a human donor who donated a stem cell graft to a child with acute myeloid leukemia. This chain links TRBV5-1 with TRBJ1-1; D is uncertain. Written as DNA, the CDR3 is TGCGCCAGCAGCGGGGTAACGGGAAACACTGAAGCTTTCTTT. Protein product: CASSGVTGNTEAFF.